These T cell receptor beta chains were read from a single sample in a study of OX40 agonist ivuxolimab in advanced cancers. Method: immunoSEQ multiplex PCR; TCRdb's copy keeps in-frame clones and lacks some. The sample has 35,000 to 40,000 clones, approximately 80% seen once. Sequencing used CD4+ or CD8+ T cells sorted from blood, obtained in a trial of the OX40 agonist ivuxolimab. These receptors came from an adult with an advanced solid tumor such as melanoma, head and neck, liver or kidney cancer. CDR3s include the opening cysteine and the closing phenylalanine or tryptophan. A D gene is named only where the DNA matches it firmly. The size of a clone is reported for some rows only, either as once, few or many, or as a class for expanded clones.

V	J	size	D	CDR3	DNA
TRBV6-5	TRBJ1-2	-	-	CASKYLEGYTF	TGTGCCAGCAAGTACCTTGAGGGCTACACCTTC
TRBV19	TRBJ2-5	-	-	CASSIGGALQETQYF	TGTGCCAGTAGTATTGGGGGGGCCCTCCAAGAGACCCAGTACTTC
TRBV11-2	TRBJ1-6	-	TRBD1	CASSSGQARRPLHF	TGTGCCAGCAGCTCGGGACAGGCCCGGAGACCCCTCCACTTT
TRBV27	TRBJ2-6	once	TRBD2	CASSRRLAGSGANVLTF	TGTGCCAGCAGTCGCCGGCTAGCGGGGTCTGGGGCCAACGTCCTGACTTTC
TRBV9	TRBJ1-1	-	-	CASSFTGTWGTEAFF	TGTGCCAGCAGCTTCACTGGCACCTGGGGGACTGAAGCTTTCTTT
TRBV19	TRBJ2-6	-	TRBD1	CASIDRGGSRANVLTF	TGTGCCAGTATCGACAGGGGAGGTAGTAGGGCCAACGTCCTGACTTTC
TRBV4-1	TRBJ1-4	-	-	CASSPRALDRNGKLFF	TGCGCCAGCAGCCCTAGGGCCCTAGATCGTAACGGAAAACTGTTTTTT
TRBV23-1	TRBJ1-5	-	-	CASSQSSGGGNQPQHF	TGCGCCAGCAGTCAATCCTCCGGGGGAGGCAATCAGCCCCAGCATTTT
TRBV7-2	TRBJ1-2	-	-	CASSQYRAGYTF	TGTGCCAGCAGTCAGTACAGGGCTGGCTACACCTTC
TRBV11-3	TRBJ2-3	-	-	CASSQEGGGTDTQYF	TGTGCCAGCAGCCAAGAGGGAGGGGGAACAGATACGCAGTATTTT
TRBV10-1	TRBJ2-7	-	TRBD2	CASSEAGGPVNEQYF	TGCGCCAGCAGTGAAGCGGGGGGGCCGGTAAACGAGCAGTACTTC
TRBV9	TRBJ1-1	few	-	CASSPGMGLNTEAFF	TGTGCCAGCAGCCCGGGTATGGGTTTGAACACTGAAGCTTTCTTT
TRBV9	TRBJ2-3	-	-	CASSVPQRSDTQYF	TGTGCCAGCAGCGTCCCCCAGAGGTCAGATACGCAGTATTTT
TRBV5-1	TRBJ1-2	-	-	CASSLFGAGYGYTF	TGCGCCAGCAGCTTGTTTGGGGCTGGGTATGGCTACACCTTC
TRBV9	TRBJ2-2	-	-	CASSVADTGELFF	TGTGCCAGCAGCGTAGCTGACACCGGGGAGCTGTTTTTT
TRBV7-2	TRBJ2-1	once	TRBD1	CASSFGTGYNEQFF	TGTGCCAGCAGCTTCGGGACAGGGTACAATGAGCAGTTCTTC
TRBV30	TRBJ2-1	-	-	CAWTRGTGEQFF	TGTGCCTGGACCAGGGGAACCGGTGAGCAGTTCTTC
TRBV5-1	TRBJ2-7	few	TRBD1	CASSLGQGLEQYF	TGCGCCAGCAGCTTGGGACAGGGCCTCGAGCAGTACTTC
TRBV7-2	TRBJ2-3	-	-	CASSPRDRSTDTQYF	TGTGCCAGCAGCCCTCGGGACCGTAGCACAGATACGCAGTATTTT
TRBV9	TRBJ2-2	-	TRBD1	CASSVGGQMNTGELFF	TGTGCCAGCAGCGTAGGGGGACAGATGAACACCGGGGAGCTGTTTTTT
TRBV2	TRBJ2-5	-	-	CASSDREAEETQYF	TGTGCCAGCAGTGACAGGGAGGCTGAAGAGACCCAGTACTTC